This record looks at one T cell receptor (beta chain) sequence and its context. Its antigen is undetermined. The CDR3 is 14 amino acids. With 6 bases clipped from V and 3 bases from J, the junction kept 5 bases outside the gene matches. Germline V gene lookup returns CDR1 MNHEY and CDR2 SVGAGI. The data are from a study of graft-versus-host responses after intestinal transplantation. Study in general: Recipients were all induced with anti-thymocyte globulin, then given tacrolimus and steroids for about three years.

This table comes from immunoSEQ multiplex PCR, and its TCRdb copy is limited to in-frame clones, with some not included. Altogether over 80,000 clones are present, 75% to 95% being singletons, with the ten largest covering approximately 0.18%. Regarding the study as a whole: Clonal ratios of graft-versus-host to host-versus-graft in allografts were high for patients exhibiting graft-donor T cell macrochimerism. Present in recipient marrow, GvH clones included some that appeared first in ileum or blood.

This sample comprised unstimulated CD4+ T cells sorted from spleen or lymph node cells, obtained before transplant. The chain recombines TRBV6-5 with TRBJ1-3; 7 bases match TRBD1. This TCR came from a human donor who was the organ donor for an intestinal transplant. CDR3 DNA: TGTGCCAGCAGGGGGACAGTATATGGAAACACCATATATTTT. Its protein product is CASRGTVYGNTIYF.